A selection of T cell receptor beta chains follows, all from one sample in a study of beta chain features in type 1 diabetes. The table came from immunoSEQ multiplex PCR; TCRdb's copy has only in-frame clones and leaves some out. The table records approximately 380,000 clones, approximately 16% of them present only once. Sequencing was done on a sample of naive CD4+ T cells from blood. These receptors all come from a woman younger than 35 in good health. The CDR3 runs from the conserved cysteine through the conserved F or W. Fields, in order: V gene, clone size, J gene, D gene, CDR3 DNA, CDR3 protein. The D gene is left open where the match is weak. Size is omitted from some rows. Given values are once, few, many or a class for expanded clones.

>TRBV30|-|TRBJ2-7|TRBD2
TGTGCCTGCTCGAGAGGACTAGCGACATACGAGCAGTACTTC
CACSRGLATYEQYF
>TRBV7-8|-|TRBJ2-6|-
TGTGCCAGCAGCCCAACTGGGGCCAACGTCCTGACTTTC
CASSPTGANVLTF
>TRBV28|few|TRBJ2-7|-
TGTGCCAGCAAGGGGCGGGGCAACTACGAGCAGTACTTC
CASKGRGNYEQYF
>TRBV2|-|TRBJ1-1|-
TGTGCCAGCAGTGAGGGGGGTTCACCTGAAGCTTTCTTT
CASSEGGSPEAFF
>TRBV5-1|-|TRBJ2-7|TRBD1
TGCGCCAGCAGCCATCCGGGACAGTTGAGAGAGCAGTACTTC
CASSHPGQLREQYF
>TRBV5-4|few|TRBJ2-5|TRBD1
TGTGCCAGCAGCTTGGACCTGACAGGGAAGGTTGGGCAAGAGACCCAGTACTTC
CASSLDLTGKVGQETQYF
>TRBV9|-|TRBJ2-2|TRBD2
TGTGCCAGCAGCGTAGAGGCTAGCGGGAGGAGGAACGGGGAGCTGTTTTTT
CASSVEASGRRNGELFF
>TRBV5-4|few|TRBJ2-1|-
TGTGCCAGCAGCTTGGGACGGAGAACTAGTCACAATGAGCAGTTCTTC
CASSLGRRTSHNEQFF
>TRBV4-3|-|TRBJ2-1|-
TGCGCCAGCAGCCAAGGCGTAGGGGGTCGGGAGTTCTTC
CASSQGVGGREFF
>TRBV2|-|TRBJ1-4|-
TGTGCCAGCAGTCTGAGATTTAATGAAAAACTGTTTTTT
CASSLRFNEKLFF
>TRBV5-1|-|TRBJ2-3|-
TGCGCCAGCAGCCTAGGTACAGGTCCGACAGATACGCAGTATTTT
CASSLGTGPTDTQYF
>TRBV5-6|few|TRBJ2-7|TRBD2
TGTGCCAGCAGCCCAACGCTGGGCGGGAGGTCAGGGCAGTACTTC
CASSPTLGGRSGQYF
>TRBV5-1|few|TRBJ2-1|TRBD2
TGCGCCAGCAGAACGCGGGAGGTTAGGAATGAGCAGTTCTTC
CASRTREVRNEQFF
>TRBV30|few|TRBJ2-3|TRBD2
TGTGCCTGGAGTAGGCTAGCGGGCCGCACAGATACGCAGTATTTT
CAWSRLAGRTDTQYF
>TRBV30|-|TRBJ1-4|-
TGTGCCCGGCGGACAACTAATGAAAAACTGTTTTTT
CARRTTNEKLFF
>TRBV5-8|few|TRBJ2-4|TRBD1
TGTGCCAGCAGCTGGGGACAGGGCGAACTAGCCAAAAACATTCAGTACTTC
CASSWGQGELAKNIQYF
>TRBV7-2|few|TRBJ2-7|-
TGTGCCAGCAGCCGCGGGGGGCAGGGGGCCTACGAGCAGTACTTC
CASSRGGQGAYEQYF
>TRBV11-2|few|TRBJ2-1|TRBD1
TGTGCCAGCAGCTTGGACAGGGGCTCCTACAATGAGCAGTTCTTC
CASSLDRGSYNEQFF
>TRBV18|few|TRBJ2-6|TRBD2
TGTGCCAGCTCACCACCGGGACTAGCGGGAGGGACTGGGGCCAACGTCCTGACTTTC
CASSPPGLAGGTGANVLTF
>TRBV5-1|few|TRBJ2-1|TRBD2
TGCGCCAGCAGCTTGTCACTAGCGGAGGGCAATGAGCAGTTCTTC
CASSLSLAEGNEQFF